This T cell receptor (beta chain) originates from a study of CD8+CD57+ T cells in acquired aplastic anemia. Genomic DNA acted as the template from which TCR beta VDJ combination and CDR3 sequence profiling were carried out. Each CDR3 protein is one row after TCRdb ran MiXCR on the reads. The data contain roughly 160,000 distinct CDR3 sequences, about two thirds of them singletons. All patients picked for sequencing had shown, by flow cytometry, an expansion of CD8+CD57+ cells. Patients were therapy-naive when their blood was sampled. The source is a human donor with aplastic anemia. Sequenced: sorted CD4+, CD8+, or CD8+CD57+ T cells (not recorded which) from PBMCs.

The CDR3 DNA follows: TGCAGTGCTAGAGATGGGGGGGCAGACGCTTTCTTT. Translating gives CSARDGGADAFF. The chain uses TRBV20-1 and TRBJ1-1, with TRBD1 as a possible D gene (6 bases). The V gene's germline CDR1 is DFQATT and CDR2 SNEGSKA (reference sequence). The CDR3 consists of 12 residues. Trimming pared 0 bases from V and 11 bases from J, leaving 13 bases between.